What follows describes a single TCR beta chain. The antigen is undetermined. The entry originates in a study of T cell repertoires in cytomegalovirus infection. Study-level information: An indication of both CMV infection and matching HLA type came from public TCR beta signatures.

Overall study results and limits: Identification of carriers of CMV plus the relevant HLA was achieved through cumulative public TCR beta family frequency.

TCRdb analysed the reads with MiXCR anew, one entry per CDR3 protein. The sample consists of about 490,000 distinct CDR3 sequences, 16% of them appearing once. The TCR originated in a human donor in good health (CMV status not recorded). Some clones in this sample may be carry-over from other donors' samples. The sample taken for sequencing was CD8+ T cells from PBMCs.

CDR3 bases: TGTGCCAGCAGCCAAGTACAGGGGGCGCATCACGAGCAGTACTTC. Translation gives CASSQVQGAHHEQYF. The gene calls are TRBV14 and TRBJ2-7, with 9 nucleotides matching TRBD1. Germline values: CDR1 SGHDN, CDR2 FVKESK. The CDR3 has 15 residues. V shed 1 base and J 5 bases; nucleotides not matched to a gene: 6.